This TCR beta chain was sequenced in a study of T cell responses to AZD1222 COVID-19 vaccine. Clones were sequenced by immunoSEQ multiplex PCR, and TCRdb holds only the in-frame ones, with some missing. The table records about 85,000 clones, 88% of them present only once. Deletions cut 3 bases from V and 1 base from J, with 8 bases between. Germline V gene lookup returns CDR1 ENHRY and CDR2 SYGVKD. The CDR3 consists of 14 residues. Study-level points and caveats: Repertoire sampling was restricted to post-peak T cell response timepoints.

Concerning this clone: As yet, its antigen is unknown.

This rearrangement joins TRBV10-3 to TRBJ2-3, with D hard to call. The sequence was collected from an adult in good health. Sequencing was performed on peripheral blood, taken on day 0 of MenACWY control vaccination. CDR3: CAISDPGRTDTQYF. The DNA of the CDR3 is TGTGCCATCAGTGATCCTGGCCGCACAGATACGCAGTATTTT.